A single sample is the source of the 10 T cell receptor beta chains below, sequenced in a study of blood T cell repertoires in COVID-19. Repertoires were generated with immunoSEQ multiplex PCR, while TCRdb's copy carries only in-frame clones and drops some. The profile shows tens of thousands of clones, about nine tenths of them singletons. Sequencing used peripheral blood. Receptors were obtained from a human donor in a cohort sampled during active COVID-19.

The gene calls are TRBV3-1 (or the pseudogene TRBV3-2) and TRBJ2-1, with D perhaps matching TRBD2 (5 bases). Per the germline V gene, CDR1 is LGHDT and CDR2 is YNNKEL (reference sequence). V was cut by 1 base and J by 6 bases, with 13 bases left in between. The CDR3 is 15 residues long. The CDR3 sequence: CASSQGGGKGNEQFF. The CDR3 DNA reads TGTGCCAGCAGCCAAGGAGGAGGAAAGGGCAATGAGCAGTTCTTC.

This clone showed up just once. The genes are TRBV27 and TRBJ2-3; a weak D match, TRBD1 (7 bases). Germline V gives CDR1 MNHEY, CDR2 SMNVEV (reference sequence). The CDR3 is made up of 17 amino acids. With 5 bases removed from V and 5 bases from J, the gap between germline ends came to 23 bases. The CDR3 DNA sequence: TGTGCCAGCAGTCCCCAATATCGGGAGAGGGGGCGAGATACGCAGTATTTT. Translating gives CASSPQYRERGRDTQYF.

This rearrangement joins TRBV6-6 to TRBJ2-2; maybe TRBD2 (6 bases). The CDR3 is 14 residues long. With 6 bases removed from V and 0 bases from J, the gap between germline ends came to 8 bases. Germline-derived CDR1 and CDR2 are MNHNY and SVGAGI (reference sequence). CDR3 sequence reads: CASRGEANTGELFF. DNA for the CDR3: TGTGCCAGCAGGGGGGAGGCGAACACCGGGGAGCTGTTTTTT.

The chain employs TRBV19 and TRBJ1-2; a weak D match, TRBD1 (6 bases). CDR1 and CDR2 (germline): LNHDA, SQIVND (reference sequence). The CDR3 contains 16 residues. With 1 base removed from V and 7 bases from J, the gap between germline ends came to 19 bases. CDR3 bases: TGTGCCAGTAGTATAGCTTCGACAGGTCGTACCGGTGGCTACACCTTC. This gives the protein CASSIASTGRTGGYTF.

The chain employs TRBV7-5 and TRBJ2-5; TRBD1, as called in the table, went unchecked against the DNA. TRBV7-5 is described as a pseudogene. The CDR3 runs 14 residues. This chain's CDR3 is CARSLDLAQETQYF. The DNA of the CDR3 is TGTGCCAGAAGCTTAGATTTGGCCCAAGAGACCCAGTACTTC.

This chain links TRBV19 with TRBJ2-1, with 8 bases identical to TRBD1. J gave up 0 bases and V 4 bases, and 11 bases lay outside the gene matches. CDR3 length equals 18 residues. Germline loops: CDR1 LNHDA, CDR2 SQIVND (reference sequence). CDR3: CASSKGRDRSYSYNEQFF. CDR3 DNA sequence: TGTGCCAGTAGTAAGGGCCGGGACAGGTCATACTCCTACAATGAGCAGTTCTTC.

The chain has TRBV24-1 and TRBJ2-1; 11 bases align to TRBD2. Germline CDR1 reads KGHDR; CDR2 reads SFDVKD. The J segment lost 5 bases and the V segment lost 3 bases, leaving 2 bases of the junction unmatched. This CDR3 is built from 15 residues. CDR3 sequence: CATSDTSGSDNEQFF. The CDR3 DNA reads as TGTGCCACCAGTGATACTAGCGGGAGTGACAATGAGCAGTTCTTC.

V gene TRBV27 combines with J gene TRBJ2-7, with TRBD1 matching over 9 bases. Losses at the gene ends were 0 bases for V and 2 bases for J; bases not matched to a gene: 17. This CDR3 comprises 20 residues. CDR1 and CDR2 (germline): MNHEY, SMNVEV (reference sequence). CDR3 residues: CASSLSTWKEPGQGAYEQYF. The CDR3 coding sequence is TGTGCCAGCAGTTTATCAACATGGAAAGAACCGGGACAGGGAGCCTACGAGCAGTACTTC.

The V call is TRBV5-5, the J call TRBJ1-2, with 8 bases matching TRBD1. V gave up 4 bases and J gave up 2 bases; unmatched junction bases: 4. This CDR3 has 14 amino acids. Germline V lookup: CDR1 SGHKS, CDR2 YYEKEE (reference sequence). The CDR3 DNA follows: TGTGCCAGCAGCCTACAGGGGGGGAACTATGGCTACACCTTC. Translation: CASSLQGGNYGYTF. The variable domain in full, completed from reference TRBV5-5 and TRBJ1-2, reads DAGVTQSPTHLIKTRGQQVTLRCSPISGHKSVSWYQQVLGQGPQFIFQYYEKEERGRGNFPDRFSARQFPNYSSELNVNALLLGDSALYLCASSLQGGNYGYTFGSGTRLTVV.

The chain joins TRBV24-1 to TRBJ2-3; the D is unclear. V lost 4 bases and J lost 9, with 7 bases in between. This CDR3 spans 11 amino acids. Germline-derived CDR1 and CDR2 are KGHDR and SFDVKD. The CDR3 DNA reads TGTGCCACCAGTGAGCGTCTCACGCAGTATTTT. The encoded protein is CATSERLTQYF.